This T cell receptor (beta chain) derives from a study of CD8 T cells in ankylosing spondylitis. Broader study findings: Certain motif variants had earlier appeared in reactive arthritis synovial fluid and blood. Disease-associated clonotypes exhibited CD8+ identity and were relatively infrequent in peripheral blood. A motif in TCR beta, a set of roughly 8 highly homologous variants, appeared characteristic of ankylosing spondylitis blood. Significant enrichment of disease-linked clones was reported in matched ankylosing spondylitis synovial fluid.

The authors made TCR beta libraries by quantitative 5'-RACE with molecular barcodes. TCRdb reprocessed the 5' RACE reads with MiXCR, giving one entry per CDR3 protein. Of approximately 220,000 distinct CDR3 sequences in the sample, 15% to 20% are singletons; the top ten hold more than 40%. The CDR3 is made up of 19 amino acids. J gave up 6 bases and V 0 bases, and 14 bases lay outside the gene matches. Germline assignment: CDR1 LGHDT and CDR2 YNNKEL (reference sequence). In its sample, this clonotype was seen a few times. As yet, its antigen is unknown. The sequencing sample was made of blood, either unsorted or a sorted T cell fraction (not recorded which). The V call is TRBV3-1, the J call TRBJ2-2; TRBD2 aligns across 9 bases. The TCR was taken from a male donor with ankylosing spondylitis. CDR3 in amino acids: CASSQDLAEAGGPPGELFF. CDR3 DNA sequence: TGTGCCAGCAGCCAAGATCTTGCTGAGGCGGGGGGGCCCCCCGGGGAGCTGTTTTTT.